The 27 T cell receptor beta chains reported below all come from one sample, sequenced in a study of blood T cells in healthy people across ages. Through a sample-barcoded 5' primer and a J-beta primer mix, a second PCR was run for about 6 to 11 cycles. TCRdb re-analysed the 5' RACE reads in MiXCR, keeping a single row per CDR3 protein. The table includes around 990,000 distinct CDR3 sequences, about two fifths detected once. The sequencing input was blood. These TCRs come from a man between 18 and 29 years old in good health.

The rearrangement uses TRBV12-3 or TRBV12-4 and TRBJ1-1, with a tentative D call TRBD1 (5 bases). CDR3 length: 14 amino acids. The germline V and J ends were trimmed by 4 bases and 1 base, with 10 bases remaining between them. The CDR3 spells CASSWDGTNTEAFF. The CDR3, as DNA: TGTGCCAGCAGTTGGGACGGCACGAACACTGAAGCTTTCTTT.

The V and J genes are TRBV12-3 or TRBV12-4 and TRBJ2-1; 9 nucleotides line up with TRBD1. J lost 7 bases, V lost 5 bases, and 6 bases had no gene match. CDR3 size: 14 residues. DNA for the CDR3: TGTGCCAGCAGTGCACACAGGGGGCGGAATGAGCAGTTCTTC. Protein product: CASSAHRGRNEQFF.

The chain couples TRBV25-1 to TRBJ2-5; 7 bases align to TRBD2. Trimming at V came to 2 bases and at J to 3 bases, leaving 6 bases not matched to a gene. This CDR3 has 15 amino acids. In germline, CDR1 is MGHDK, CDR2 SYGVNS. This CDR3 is CASSERSGGKETQYF. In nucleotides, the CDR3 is TGTGCCAGCAGTGAAAGGTCGGGAGGCAAAGAGACCCAGTACTTC.

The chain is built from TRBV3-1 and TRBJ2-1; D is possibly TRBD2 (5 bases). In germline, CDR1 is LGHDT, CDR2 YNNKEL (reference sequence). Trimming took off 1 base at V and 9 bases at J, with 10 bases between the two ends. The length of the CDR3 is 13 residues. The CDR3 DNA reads TGTGCCAGCAGCCAAGGAGGAGGCGGTGAGCAGTTCTTC. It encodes CASSQGGGGEQFF.

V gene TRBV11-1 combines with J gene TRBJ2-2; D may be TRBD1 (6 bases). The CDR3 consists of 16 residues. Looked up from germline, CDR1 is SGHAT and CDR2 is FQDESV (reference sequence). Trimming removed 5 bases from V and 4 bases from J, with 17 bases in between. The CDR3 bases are TGTGCCAGCAGCCAGTATACAGGGACCACCACCGGGGAGCTGTTTTTT. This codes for CASSQYTGTTTGELFF.

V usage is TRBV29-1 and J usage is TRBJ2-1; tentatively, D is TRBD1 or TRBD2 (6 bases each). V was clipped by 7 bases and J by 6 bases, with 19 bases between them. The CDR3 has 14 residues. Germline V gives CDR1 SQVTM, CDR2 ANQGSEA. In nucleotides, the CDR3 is TGCAGCGCCTGGCCCGGGGGCGTAAGCAATGAGCAGTTCTTC. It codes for CSAWPGGVSNEQFF.

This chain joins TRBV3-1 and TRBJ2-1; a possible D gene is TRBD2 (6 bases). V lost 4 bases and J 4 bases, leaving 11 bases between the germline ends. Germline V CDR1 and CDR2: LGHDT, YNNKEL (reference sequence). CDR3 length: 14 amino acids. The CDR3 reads CASSPWREYNEQFF. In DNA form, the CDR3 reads TGTGCCAGCAGCCCCTGGAGGGAATACAATGAGCAGTTCTTC.

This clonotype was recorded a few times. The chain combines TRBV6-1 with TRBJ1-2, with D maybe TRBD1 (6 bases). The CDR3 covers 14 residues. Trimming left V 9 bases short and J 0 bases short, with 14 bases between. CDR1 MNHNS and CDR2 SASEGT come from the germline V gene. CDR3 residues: CARKTDRPNYGYTF. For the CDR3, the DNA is TGTGCCAGAAAGACGGACAGACCTAACTATGGCTACACCTTC.

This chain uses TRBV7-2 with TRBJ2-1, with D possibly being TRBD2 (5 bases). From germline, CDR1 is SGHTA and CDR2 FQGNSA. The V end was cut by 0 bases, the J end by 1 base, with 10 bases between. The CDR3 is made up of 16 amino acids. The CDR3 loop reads CASSLARARSYNEQFF. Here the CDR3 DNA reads TGTGCCAGCAGCTTAGCGAGGGCGCGATCCTACAATGAGCAGTTCTTC.

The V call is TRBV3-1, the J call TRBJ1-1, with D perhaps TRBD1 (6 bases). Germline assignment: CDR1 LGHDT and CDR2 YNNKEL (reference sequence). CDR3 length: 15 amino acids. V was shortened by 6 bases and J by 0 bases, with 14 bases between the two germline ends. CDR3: CASRETGFMNTEAFF. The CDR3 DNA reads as TGTGCCAGCAGGGAGACAGGCTTTATGAACACTGAAGCTTTCTTT.

The CDR3 DNA reads TGTGCCAGCACTGGAGGGGGCGGGACTCGTTATTCACCCCTCCACTTT. Protein: CASTGGGGTRYSPLHF. The chain joins TRBV6-5 to TRBJ1-6; the match to TRBD1 covers 7 bases. This CDR3 is 16 amino acids long. Germline V gives CDR1 MNHEY, CDR2 SVGAGI. V gave up 7 bases and J gave up 8 bases; unmatched junction bases: 14.

The CDR3 protein is CASTIDIEQFF. The CDR3 bases are TGTGCCAGCACCATAGACATAGAGCAGTTCTTC. V usage is TRBV7-2 and J usage is TRBJ2-1, with unresolved D. The V end lost 7 bases, the J end lost 10 bases, and 11 bases lay between the germline ends. The germline CDR1 and CDR2 sequences are SGHTA and FQGNSA. The CDR3 consists of 11 residues. The variable domain in full, with the rest retrieved from reference TRBV7-2 and TRBJ2-1, is GAGVSQSPSNKVTEKGKDVELRCDPISGHTALYWYRQSLGQGLEFLIYFQGNSAPDKSGLPSDRFSAERTGGSVSTLTIQRTQQEDSAVYLCASTIDIEQFFGPGTRLTVL.

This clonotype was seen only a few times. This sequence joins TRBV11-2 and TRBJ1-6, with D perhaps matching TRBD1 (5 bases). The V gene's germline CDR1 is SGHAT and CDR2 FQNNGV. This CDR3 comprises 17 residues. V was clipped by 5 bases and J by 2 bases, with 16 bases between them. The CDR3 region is CASSLGTPEPYNSPLHF. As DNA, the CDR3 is TGTGCCAGCAGCCTTGGGACTCCCGAGCCCTATAATTCACCCCTCCACTTT. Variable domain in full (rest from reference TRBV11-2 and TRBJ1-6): EAGVAQSPRYKIIEKRQSVAFWCNPISGHATLYWYQQILGQGPKLLIQFQNNGVVDDSQLPKDRFSAERLKGVDSTLKIQPAKLEDSAVYLCASSLGTPEPYNSPLHFGNGTRLTVT.

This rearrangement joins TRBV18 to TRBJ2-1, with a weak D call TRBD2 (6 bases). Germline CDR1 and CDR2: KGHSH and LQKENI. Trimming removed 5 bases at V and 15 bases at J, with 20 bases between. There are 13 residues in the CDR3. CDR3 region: CASSEHRPSDGFF. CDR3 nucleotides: TGTGCCAGCTCAGAGCACCGTCCTAGCGACGGGTTCTTC. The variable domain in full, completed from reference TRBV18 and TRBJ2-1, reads NAGVMQNPRHLVRRRGQEARLRCSPMKGHSHVYWYRQLPEEGLKFMVYLQKENIIDESGMPKERFSAEFPKEGPSILRIQQVVRGDSAAYFCASSEHRPSDGFFGPGTRLTVL.

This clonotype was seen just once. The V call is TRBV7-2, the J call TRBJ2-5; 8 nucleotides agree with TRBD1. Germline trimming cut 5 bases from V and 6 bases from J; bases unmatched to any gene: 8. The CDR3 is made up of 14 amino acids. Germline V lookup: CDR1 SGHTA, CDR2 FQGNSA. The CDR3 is CASSRTGSRQTQYF. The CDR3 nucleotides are TGTGCCAGCAGCCGGACAGGGTCGCGACAGACCCAGTACTTC.

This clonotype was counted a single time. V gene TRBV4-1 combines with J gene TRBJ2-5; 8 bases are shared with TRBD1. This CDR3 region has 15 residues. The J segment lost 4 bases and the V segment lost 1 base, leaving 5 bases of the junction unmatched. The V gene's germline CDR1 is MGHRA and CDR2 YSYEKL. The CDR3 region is CASSQGTGWPETQYF. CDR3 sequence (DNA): TGCGCCAGCAGCCAAGGGACAGGGTGGCCAGAGACCCAGTACTTC.

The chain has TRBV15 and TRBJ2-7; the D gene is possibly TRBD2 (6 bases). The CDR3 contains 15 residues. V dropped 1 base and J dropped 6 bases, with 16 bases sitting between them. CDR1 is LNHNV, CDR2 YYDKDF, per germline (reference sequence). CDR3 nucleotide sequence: TGTGCCACCAGCAGAGGGGCACTAGCAAGGGCCGAGCAGTACTTC. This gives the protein CATSRGALARAEQYF.

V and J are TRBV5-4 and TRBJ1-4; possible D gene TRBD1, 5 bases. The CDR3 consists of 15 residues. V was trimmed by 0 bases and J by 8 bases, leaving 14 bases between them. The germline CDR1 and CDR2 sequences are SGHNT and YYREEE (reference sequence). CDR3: CASSLGGDLGEKLFF. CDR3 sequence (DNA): TGTGCCAGCAGCTTGGGGGGGGACCTAGGAGAAAAACTGTTTTTT.

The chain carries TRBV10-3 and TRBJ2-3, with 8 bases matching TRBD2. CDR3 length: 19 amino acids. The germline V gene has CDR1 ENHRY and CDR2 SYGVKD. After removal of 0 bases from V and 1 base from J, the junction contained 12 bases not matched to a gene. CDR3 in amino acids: CAISESNRRGGSGTDTQYF. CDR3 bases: TGTGCCATCAGTGAGTCGAACCGTCGCGGGGGGTCGGGCACAGATACGCAGTATTTT.

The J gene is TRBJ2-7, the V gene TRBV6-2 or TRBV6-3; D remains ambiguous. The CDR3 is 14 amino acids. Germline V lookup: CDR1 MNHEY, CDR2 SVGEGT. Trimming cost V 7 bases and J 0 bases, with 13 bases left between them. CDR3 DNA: TGTGCCAGCATGTGGCGAAGGAGCTCCTACGAGCAGTACTTC. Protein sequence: CASMWRRSSYEQYF.

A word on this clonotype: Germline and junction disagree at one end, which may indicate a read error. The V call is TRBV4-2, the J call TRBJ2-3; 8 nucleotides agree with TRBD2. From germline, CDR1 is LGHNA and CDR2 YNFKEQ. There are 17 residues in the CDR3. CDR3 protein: CASIQGDSGEGADTQYF. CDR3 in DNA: TGTGCCAGCATCCAAGGTGATAGCGGGGAAGGGGCAGATACGCAGTATTTT.

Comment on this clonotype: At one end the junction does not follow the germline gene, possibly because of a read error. CDR3: CASGQATTGLAGGVTYNEQYF. The CDR3 region has the DNA TGTGCCAGCGGCCAAGCGACGACGGGACTAGCGGGGGGCGTGACCTACAATGAGCAGTACTTC. The V call is TRBV4-2, the J call TRBJ2-5; TRBD2 matches 15 bases. The CDR3 spans 21 residues. Germline CDR1 LGHNA, CDR2 YNFKEQ.

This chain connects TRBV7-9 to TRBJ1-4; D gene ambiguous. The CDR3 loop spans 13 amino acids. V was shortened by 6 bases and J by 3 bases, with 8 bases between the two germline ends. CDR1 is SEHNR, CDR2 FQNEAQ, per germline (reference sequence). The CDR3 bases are TGTGCCAGCAGTGCATACTCTAATGAAAAACTGTTTTTT. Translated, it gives CASSAYSNEKLFF.

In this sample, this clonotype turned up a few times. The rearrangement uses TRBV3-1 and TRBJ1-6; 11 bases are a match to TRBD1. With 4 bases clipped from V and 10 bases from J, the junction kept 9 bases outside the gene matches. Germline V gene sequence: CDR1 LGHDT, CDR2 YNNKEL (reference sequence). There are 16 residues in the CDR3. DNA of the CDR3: TGTGCCAGCAGCCTAGCCAGGACAGGGGGCTTCTCACCCCTCCACTTT. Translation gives CASSLARTGGFSPLHF.

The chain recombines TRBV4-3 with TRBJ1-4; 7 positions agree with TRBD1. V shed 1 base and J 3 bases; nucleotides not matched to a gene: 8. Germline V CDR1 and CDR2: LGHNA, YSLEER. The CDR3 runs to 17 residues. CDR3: CASSQGPDRVANEKLFF. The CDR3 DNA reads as TGCGCCAGCAGCCAAGGACCCGACAGGGTGGCTAATGAAAAACTGTTTTTT.

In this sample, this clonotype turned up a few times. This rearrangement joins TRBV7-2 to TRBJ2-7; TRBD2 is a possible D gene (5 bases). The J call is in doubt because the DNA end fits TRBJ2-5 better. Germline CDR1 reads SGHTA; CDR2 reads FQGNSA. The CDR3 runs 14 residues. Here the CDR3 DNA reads TGTGCCAGCAGCTTAGCGGGAGAGGTGGAGACCCAGTACTTC. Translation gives CASSLAGEVETQYF.

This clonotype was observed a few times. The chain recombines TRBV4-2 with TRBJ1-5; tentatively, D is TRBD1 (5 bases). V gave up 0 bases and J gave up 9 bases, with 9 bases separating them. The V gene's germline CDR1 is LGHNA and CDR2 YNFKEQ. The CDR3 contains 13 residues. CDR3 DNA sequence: TGTGCCAGCAGCCAAGAAAGGGGACGGCCCCAGCATTTT. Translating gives CASSQERGRPQHF.